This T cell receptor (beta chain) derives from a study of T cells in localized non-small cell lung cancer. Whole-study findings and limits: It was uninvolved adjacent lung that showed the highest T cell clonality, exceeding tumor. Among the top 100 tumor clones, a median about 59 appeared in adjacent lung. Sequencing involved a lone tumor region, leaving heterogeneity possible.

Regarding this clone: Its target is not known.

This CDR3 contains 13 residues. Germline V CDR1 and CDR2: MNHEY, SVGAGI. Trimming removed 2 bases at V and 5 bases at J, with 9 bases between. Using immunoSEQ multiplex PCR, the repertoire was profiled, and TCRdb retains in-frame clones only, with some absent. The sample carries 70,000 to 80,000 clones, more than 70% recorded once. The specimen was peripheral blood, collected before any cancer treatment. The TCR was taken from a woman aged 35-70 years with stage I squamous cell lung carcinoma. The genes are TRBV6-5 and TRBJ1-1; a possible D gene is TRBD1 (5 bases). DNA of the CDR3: TGTGCCAGCAGTTACGCAGGGCGGACTGAAGCTTTCTTT. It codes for CASSYAGRTEAFF.